The 23 T cell receptor beta chains listed next were all sequenced from one sample in a study of blood T cell repertoires in COVID-19. The method was immunoSEQ multiplex PCR; TCRdb's version includes in-frame clones alone and lacks a portion of them. Among some 300,000 clones listed, approximately 85% were seen once. Sequences were obtained from PBMCs or T cells enriched from blood (not recorded which). These receptor sequences come from a woman aged 25-40 years who had recovered from COVID-19.

The CDR3 nucleotides read TGTGCCAGCAGCTCTCGTCCCGGGACAGGTGAAGCTTTCTTT. It encodes CASSSRPGTGEAFF. The chain uses TRBV13 and TRBJ1-1, with 8 bases identical to TRBD1. Unmatched junction bases numbered 8, after V lost 4 bases and J lost 7 bases. There are 14 residues in the CDR3. CDR1 is PRHDT, CDR2 FYEKMQ, per germline (reference sequence).

The chain carries TRBV4-1 and TRBJ2-3; no clear D. The CDR3 sequence is 14 residues long. V was cut by 1 base and J by 2 bases, with 7 bases left in between. Per germline, CDR1 MGHRA and CDR2 YSYEKL. The CDR3 sequence is CASSQAPVTDTQYF. DNA of the CDR3: TGCGCCAGCAGCCAAGCCCCAGTCACAGATACGCAGTATTTT.

This chain links TRBV11-2 with TRBJ2-5; TRBD2 might be the D (6 bases). V lost 0 bases and J lost 5, with 16 bases in between. This CDR3 is 16 amino acids long. CDR1 and CDR2 from the germline V gene are SGHAT and FQNNGV. The CDR3 sequence: CASSLELAQRAETQYF. The CDR3, as DNA: TGTGCCAGCAGCTTAGAACTAGCTCAGCGCGCGGAGACCCAGTACTTC.

The chain links TRBV7-2 to TRBJ2-7, with TRBD2 matching over 12 bases. The CDR3 consists of 14 residues. The J segment lost 5 bases and the V segment lost 6 bases, leaving 5 bases of the junction unmatched. From germline, CDR1 is SGHTA and CDR2 FQGNSA. The CDR3 protein is CASRQGLAGNEQYF. CDR3 DNA: TGTGCCAGCAGGCAAGGACTAGCGGGAAACGAGCAGTACTTC.

This sequence joins TRBV19 and TRBJ1-5; no firm D call. CDR1 LNHDA and CDR2 SQIVND come from the germline V gene (reference sequence). Trimming shortened V by 5 bases and J by 4 bases, and 12 bases separated the two germline ends. The CDR3 sequence is 14 residues long. CDR3 protein: CASSPTSGNQPQHF. The CDR3 nucleotides are TGTGCCAGTAGTCCTACCTCGGGAAATCAGCCCCAGCATTTT.

The CDR3 DNA is TGTGCCAGCGGCGGCACACACTACGAGCAGTACTTC. This translates into CASGGTHYEQYF. This chain links TRBV9 with TRBJ2-7; no clear D gene. The CDR3 consists of 12 residues. Germline CDR1 reads SGDLS; CDR2 reads YYNGEE. V lost 7 bases, J lost 3 bases, and 11 bases lay in between.

This chain joins TRBV29-1 and TRBJ1-2; 12 bases match TRBD1. Germline CDR1 SQVTM, CDR2 ANQGSEA. The ends lost 6 bases at V and 13 bases at J; junction bases unmatched: 9. CDR3 size: 12 residues. The CDR3 region has the DNA TGCAGCGTGACGGGACAGGGGGCGCGTCGCACCTTC. Protein sequence: CSVTGQGARRTF.

This clone was seen a single time. V and J are TRBV7-8 and TRBJ2-1, with 10 positions matching TRBD2. The CDR3 runs to 13 residues. CDR1 is SGHVS and CDR2 is FQNEAQ in the germline V gene. Trimming removed 5 bases from V and 15 bases from J; junction bases left unmatched: 10. The CDR3 region is CASSRIQREGWFF. The DNA for the CDR3 is TGTGCCAGCAGCCGGATCCAGCGGGAGGGCTGGTTCTTC.

The gene calls are TRBV15 and TRBJ2-1; possibly TRBD1 for D (5 bases). CDR1 LNHNV and CDR2 YYDKDF come from the germline V gene (reference sequence). There are 17 residues in the CDR3. Trimming shortened V by 4 bases and J by 1 base, and 17 bases separated the two germline ends. CDR3: CATSKSPGRVSYNEQFF. CDR3 in DNA: TGTGCCACCAGCAAAAGCCCAGGCAGGGTATCCTACAATGAGCAGTTCTTC.

The chain has TRBV6-2 or TRBV6-3 and TRBJ1-5, with D possibly matching TRBD1 (6 bases). The CDR3 is 14 residues long. Per germline, CDR1 MNHEY and CDR2 SVGEGT. Trimming left V 6 bases short and J 4 bases short, with 13 bases between. The DNA for the CDR3 is TGTGCCAGCAGCCCGGGACACAGGAATCAGCCCCAGCATTTT. Residues: CASSPGHRNQPQHF.

The rearrangement joins TRBV3-1 (or the pseudogene TRBV3-2) to TRBJ2-7; TRBD1 is a possible D gene (5 bases). V dropped 3 bases and J dropped 6 bases, with 9 bases sitting between them. The CDR3 spans 12 residues. Germline CDR1 is LGHDT and CDR2 is YNNKEL (reference sequence). DNA for the CDR3: TGTGCCAGCAGCCAGGCGCAGGGCGAGCAGTACTTC. This codes for CASSQAQGEQYF.

This clone was seen a few times. The chain uses TRBV10-3 and TRBJ1-5; D ambiguous. CDR3 length: 13 amino acids. Germline-derived CDR1 and CDR2 are ENHRY and SYGVKD. V was shortened by 1 base and J by 7 bases, with 8 bases between the two germline ends. The CDR3 bases are TGTGCCATCAGTGAGTTTCGAGAACAGCCCCAGCATTTT. Its protein is CAISEFREQPQHF.

The rearrangement joins TRBV6-4 to TRBJ2-1; TRBD1 aligns across 7 bases. Germline-derived CDR1 and CDR2 are MRHNA and SNTAGT. The CDR3 runs 16 residues. The trim removed 3 bases at V and 6 bases at J, leaving 11 bases unmatched. The CDR3 region is CASSEMVKGASNEQFF. DNA for the CDR3: TGTGCCAGCAGTGAGATGGTAAAGGGGGCAAGCAATGAGCAGTTCTTC.

The CDR3 loop is CASNEGPTGNTIYF. CDR3 DNA sequence: TGCGCCAGCAATGAGGGCCCTACTGGAAACACCATATATTTT. The J gene is TRBJ1-3, the V gene TRBV5-1; no definite D call. Deletions cut 6 bases from V and 2 bases from J, with 12 bases between. In germline, CDR1 is SGHRS, CDR2 YFSETQ. The CDR3 is 14 amino acids. The full variable domain, with the rest looked up from reference TRBV5-1 and TRBJ1-3, is KAGVTQTPRYLIKTRGQQVTLSCSPISGHRSVSWYQQTPGQGLQFLFEYFSETQRNKGNFPGRFSGRQFSNSRSEMNVSTLELGDSALYLCASNEGPTGNTIYFGEGSWLTVV.

Here the CDR3 reads CASSLGEGSYGYTF. The CDR3 region has the DNA TGTGCCAGCAGCTTGGGAGAGGGTAGCTATGGCTACACCTTC. The chain joins TRBV11-3 to TRBJ1-2, with D uncertain. Germline values: CDR1 SGHNT, CDR2 YENEEA. This CDR3 region has 14 residues. Trimming pared 3 bases from V and 4 bases from J, leaving 12 bases between.

This clone was recorded only once. The J gene is TRBJ1-2, the V gene TRBV12-3 or TRBV12-4, with D maybe TRBD1 (6 bases). The V and J ends lost 6 bases and 7 bases respectively, with 15 bases between them. The CDR3 runs to 13 residues. CDR3 sequence: CASSLNRESGYTF. CDR3 bases: TGTGCCAGCAGCCTAAACAGGGAAAGTGGCTACACCTTC.

This chain joins TRBV20-1 and TRBJ1-5, with D perhaps matching TRBD1 (6 bases). Germline V gene data show CDR1 as DFQATT and CDR2 as SNEGSKA (reference sequence). V lost 3 bases, J lost 3 bases, and 15 bases lay in between. This CDR3 spans 15 amino acids. CDR3 nucleotide sequence: TGCAGTGCTAGTGGTGGGTGGGACATCAATCAGCCCCAGCATTTT. This codes for CSASGGWDINQPQHF.

The chain couples TRBV7-8 to TRBJ2-5, with 7 bases that match TRBD1. V lost 2 bases and J lost 4; bases outside the gene matches: 19. There are 19 residues in the CDR3. Germline loops: CDR1 SGHVS, CDR2 FQNEAQ. CDR3 nucleotide sequence: TGTGCCAGCAGCTTAATCGGAACAGGGGAAAAAGTTATAACAGAGACCCAGTACTTC. Translation gives CASSLIGTGEKVITETQYF.

DNA of the CDR3: TGTGCCAGCAGCAAACCGGGACAGGGAGGCTACGAGCAGTACTTC. Its translation: CASSKPGQGGYEQYF. V usage is TRBV7-2 and J usage is TRBJ2-7; 9 bases match TRBD1. This CDR3 contains 15 residues. Germline V lookup: CDR1 SGHTA, CDR2 FQGNSA. The trim removed 5 bases at V and 3 bases at J, leaving 8 bases unmatched. Based on the CDR3 plus reference TRBV7-2 and TRBJ2-7, the full variable domain is GAGVSQSPSNKVTEKGKDVELRCDPISGHTALYWYRQSLGQGLEFLIYFQGNSAPDKSGLPSDRFSAERTGGSVSTLTIQRTQQEDSAVYLCASSKPGQGGYEQYFGPGTRLTVT.

The CDR3 nucleotides read TGTGCCAGTGGTTCGAGCGGGGGGTACATTGGCACAGATACGCAGTATTTT. This sequence encodes CASGSSGGYIGTDTQYF. This chain joins TRBV25-1 and TRBJ2-3; 9 nucleotides align to TRBD2. Germline V CDR1 and CDR2: MGHDK, SYGVNS. This CDR3 comprises 17 residues. The junction had 14 bases not matched to a gene; V was cut back by 9 bases and J by 1 base.

This clone was picked up one time. The CDR3 nucleotides are TGCAGCGTTGTCACAGGGAGCTCCTACGAGCAGTACTTC. It codes for CSVVTGSSYEQYF. This chain connects TRBV29-1 to TRBJ2-7; tentative D call: TRBD1 (6 bases). This CDR3 has 13 amino acids. V was cut by 4 bases and J by 0 bases, with 10 bases left in between. Germline values: CDR1 SQVTM, CDR2 ANQGSEA.

The CDR3 here is CAWSVSQGTEAFF. Here the CDR3 DNA reads TGTGCCTGGAGTGTTAGCCAGGGCACTGAAGCTTTCTTT. The rearrangement links TRBV30 to TRBJ1-1, with D maybe TRBD1 (5 bases). Trimming cost V 0 bases and J 4 bases, with 9 bases left between them. The CDR3 consists of 13 residues. Germline assignment: CDR1 GTSNPN and CDR2 SVGIG (reference sequence).

This clone was seen only a few times. The CDR3 reads CASSLVEYNSPLHF. The CDR3, as DNA: TGTGCCAGCAGTTTGGTAGAGTATAATTCACCCCTCCACTTT. This rearrangement joins TRBV27 to TRBJ1-6; D remains ambiguous. This CDR3 region has 14 residues. The V end lost 3 bases, the J end lost 4 bases, and 7 bases lay between the germline ends. Germline CDR1 and CDR2: MNHEY and SMNVEV (reference sequence).